Listed here is a single T cell receptor (beta chain). Original methodology: Nucleated cell number was recorded as an estimate derived from reference gene primer amplification. Only in-frame clones appear in the TCRdb table, and some are missing; sequencing was by immunoSEQ multiplex PCR. V and J calls and clone size are copied from that table; D and trimming were computed from the DNA. The sample has approximately 380,000 clones, 80% to 95% seen once. This record comes from a study of blood T cell repertoires in COVID-19. CDR1 LGHNT and CDR2 FRNRAP come from the germline V gene. V lost 2 bases, J lost 7 bases, and 8 bases stayed unmatched. This CDR3 comprises 16 residues.

The specimen was PBMCs or T cells enriched from blood (not recorded which). V usage is TRBV12-5 and J usage is TRBJ2-1, with 10 bases aligning to TRBD1. This receptor was taken from a woman aged 40 to 50 who had been exposed to COVID-19. CDR3 bases: TGTGCTAGTGGTTTGAAGCGGACAGGGGGGGGAAATGAGCAGTTCTTC. It codes for CASGLKRTGGGNEQFF.